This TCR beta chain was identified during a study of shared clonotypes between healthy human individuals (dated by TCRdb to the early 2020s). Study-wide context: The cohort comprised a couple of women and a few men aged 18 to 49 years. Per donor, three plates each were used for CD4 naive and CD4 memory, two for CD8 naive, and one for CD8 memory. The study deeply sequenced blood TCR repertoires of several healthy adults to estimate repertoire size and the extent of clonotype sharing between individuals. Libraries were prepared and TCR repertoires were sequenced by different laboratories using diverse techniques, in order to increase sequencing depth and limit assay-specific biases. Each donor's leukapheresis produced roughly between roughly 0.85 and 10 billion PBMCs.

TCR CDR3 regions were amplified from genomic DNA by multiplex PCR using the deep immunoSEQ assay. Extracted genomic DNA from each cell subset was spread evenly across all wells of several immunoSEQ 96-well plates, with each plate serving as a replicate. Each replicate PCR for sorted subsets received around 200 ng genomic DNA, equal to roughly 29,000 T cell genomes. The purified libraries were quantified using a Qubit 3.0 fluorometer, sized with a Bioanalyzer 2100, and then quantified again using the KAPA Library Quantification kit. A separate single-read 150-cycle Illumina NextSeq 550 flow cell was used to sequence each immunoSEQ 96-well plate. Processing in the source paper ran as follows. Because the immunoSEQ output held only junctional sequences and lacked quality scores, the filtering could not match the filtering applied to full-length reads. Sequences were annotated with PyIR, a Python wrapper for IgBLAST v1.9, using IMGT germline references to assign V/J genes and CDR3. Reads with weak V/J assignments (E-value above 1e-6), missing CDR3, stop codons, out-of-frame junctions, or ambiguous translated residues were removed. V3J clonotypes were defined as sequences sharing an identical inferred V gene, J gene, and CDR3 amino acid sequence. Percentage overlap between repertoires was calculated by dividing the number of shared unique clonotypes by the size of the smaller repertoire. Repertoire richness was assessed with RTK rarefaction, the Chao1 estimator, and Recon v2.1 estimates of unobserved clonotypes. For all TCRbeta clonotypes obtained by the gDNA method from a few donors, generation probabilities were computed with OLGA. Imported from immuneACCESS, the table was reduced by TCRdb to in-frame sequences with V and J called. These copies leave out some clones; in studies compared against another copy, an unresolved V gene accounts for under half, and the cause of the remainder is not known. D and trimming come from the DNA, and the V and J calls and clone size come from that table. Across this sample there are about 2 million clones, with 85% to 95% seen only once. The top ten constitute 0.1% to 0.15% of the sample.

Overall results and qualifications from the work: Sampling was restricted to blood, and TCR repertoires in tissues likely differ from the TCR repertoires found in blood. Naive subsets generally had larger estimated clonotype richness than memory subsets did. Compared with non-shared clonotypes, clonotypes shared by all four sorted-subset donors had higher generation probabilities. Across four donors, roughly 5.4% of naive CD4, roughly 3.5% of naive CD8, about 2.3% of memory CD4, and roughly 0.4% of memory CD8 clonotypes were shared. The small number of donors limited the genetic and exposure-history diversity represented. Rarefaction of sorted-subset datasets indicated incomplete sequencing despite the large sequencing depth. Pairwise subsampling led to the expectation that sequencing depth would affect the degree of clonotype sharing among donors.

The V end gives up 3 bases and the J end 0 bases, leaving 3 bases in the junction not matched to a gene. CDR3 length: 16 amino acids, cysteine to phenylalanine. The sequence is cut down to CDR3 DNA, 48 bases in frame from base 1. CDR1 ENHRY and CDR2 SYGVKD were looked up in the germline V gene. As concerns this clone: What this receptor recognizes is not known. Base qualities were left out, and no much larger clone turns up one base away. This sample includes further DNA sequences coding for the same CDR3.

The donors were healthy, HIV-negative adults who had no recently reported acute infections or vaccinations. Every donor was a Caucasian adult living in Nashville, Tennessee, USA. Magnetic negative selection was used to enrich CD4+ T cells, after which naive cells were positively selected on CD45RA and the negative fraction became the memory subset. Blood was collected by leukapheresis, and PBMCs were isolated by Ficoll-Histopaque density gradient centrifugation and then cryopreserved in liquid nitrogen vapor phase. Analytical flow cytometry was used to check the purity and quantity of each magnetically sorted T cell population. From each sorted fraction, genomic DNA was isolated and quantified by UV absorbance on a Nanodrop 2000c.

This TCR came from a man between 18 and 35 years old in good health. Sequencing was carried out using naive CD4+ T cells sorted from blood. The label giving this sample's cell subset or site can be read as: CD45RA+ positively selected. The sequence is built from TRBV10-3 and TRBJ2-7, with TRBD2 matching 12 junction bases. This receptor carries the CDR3 CAISDGLAGSSYEQYF. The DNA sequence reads TGTGCCATCAGTGACGGACTAGCGGGGAGCTCCTACGAGCAGTACTTC.